Listed below are T cell receptor beta chains from one sample, sequenced in a study of shared clonotypes between healthy human individuals. Assay used: immunoSEQ multiplex PCR; TCRdb lists only in-frame clones, some missing. The sample yields around 2.5 million clones, over 85% seen once. The sequencing sample was made of naive CD4+ T cells from PBMCs. The receptors come from a man aged 18-30 years in good health. Some clones in this sample may be carry-over from other donors' samples. The CDR3 runs from the conserved cysteine through the conserved F or W. Each record gives: clone size, V gene, D gene, J gene, CDR3 DNA, CDR3 protein. The D gene is left open where the match is weak. Rows may omit the clone size; those that give it use once, few, many or a size class.

>-|TRBV2|-|TRBJ1-2
TGTGCCAGCAGCCGACAGGCTAACTATGGCTACACCTTC
CASSRQANYGYTF
>-|TRBV12-2|-|TRBJ1-1
TGTGCAAGTCGCTTACCGCGTTCCGTCACAGGGAACACTGAAGCTTTCTTT
CASRLPRSVTGNTEAFF
>-|TRBV7-2|TRBD2|TRBJ2-1
TGTGCCAGCAGCTTAAATCCGACTAGCGGGACCAGCTCCTACAATGAGCAGTTCTTC
CASSLNPTSGTSSYNEQFF
>-|TRBV15|-|TRBJ2-1
TGTGCCACCAGCAGAGAAGGCGGGTACAATGAGCAGTTCTTC
CATSREGGYNEQFF
>-|TRBV19|-|TRBJ1-2
TGTGCCAGTAGTATCTTGGACAGCTTCTATGGCTACACCTTC
CASSILDSFYGYTF
>-|TRBV9|-|TRBJ1-2
TGTGCCAGCACCGAGGGAGGGTTTAACTATGGCTACACCTTC
CASTEGGFNYGYTF
>few|TRBV5-1|-|TRBJ1-1
TGCGCCAGCAAGCTAGGAGGGGCTGAAGCTGAAGCTTTCTTT
CASKLGGAEAEAFF
>-|TRBV7-9|-|TRBJ2-7
TGTGCCAGCAGCTTACTACCGGGGTCGGGGAAGCAGTACTTC
CASSLLPGSGKQYF
>-|TRBV7-6|TRBD1|TRBJ2-2
TGTGCCAGCAGAGACACCAGACAGGGTGGGGAGCTGTTTTTT
CASRDTRQGGELFF
>-|TRBV30|-|TRBJ1-2
TGTGCCTGGAGTGTTACTGCCAATGTCCATGGCTACACCTTC
CAWSVTANVHGYTF
>-|TRBV5-8|TRBD1|TRBJ2-3
TGTGCCAGCAGCCTTCGACAGGGGGACGATACGCAGTATTTT
CASSLRQGDDTQYF
>few|TRBV7-9|-|TRBJ1-1
TGTGCCAGCAGACCCGGGGGGAACACTGAAGCTTTCTTT
CASRPGGNTEAFF
>once|TRBV20-1|-|TRBJ2-7
TGCAGTGCTAGTCAGGGTAGCGAGCAGTACTTC
CSASQGSEQYF
>-|TRBV18|-|TRBJ1-4
TGTGCCAGCTCCCGTCTCATTTCAAGCGCAACTAATGAAAAACTGTTTTTT
CASSRLISSATNEKLFF
>-|TRBV19|-|TRBJ1-5
TGTGCCAGTAGTCCCCCACAGGGACTCAATCAGCCCCAGCATTTT
CASSPPQGLNQPQHF
>-|TRBV6-6|-|TRBJ1-1
TGTGCCAGCAGTTCAGTACAGGGGAACACTGAAGCTTTCTTT
CASSSVQGNTEAFF
>-|TRBV29-1|TRBD1|TRBJ2-7
TGCAGCGTTGACCAGGGGGCCCACGAGCAGTACTTC
CSVDQGAHEQYF
>-|TRBV28|-|TRBJ1-2
TGTGCCAGCAGTTTGTATGAGGTTCTTGGCTATGGCTACACCTTC
CASSLYEVLGYGYTF
>-|TRBV2|-|TRBJ1-1
TGTGCCGGTAAGGGACCGATGAACACTGAAGCTTTCTTT
CAGKGPMNTEAFF
>once|TRBV30|-|TRBJ2-5
TGTGCCTGGAGTGTAGAAACGAGGGAGACCCAGTACTTC
CAWSVETRETQYF
>-|TRBV28|-|TRBJ1-4
TGTGCCAGCAGCCCTGGTGGGGTGGCTAATGAAAAACTGTTTTTT
CASSPGGVANEKLFF
>once|TRBV2|-|TRBJ2-7
TGTGCCAGCAAGTATACATTAGACACCTACGAGCAGTACTTC
CASKYTLDTYEQYF
>-|TRBV9|TRBD2|TRBJ2-7
TGTGCCAGCAGCGCTACCGGAGGGACTAGCGGGATGTACGAGCAGTACTTC
CASSATGGTSGMYEQYF